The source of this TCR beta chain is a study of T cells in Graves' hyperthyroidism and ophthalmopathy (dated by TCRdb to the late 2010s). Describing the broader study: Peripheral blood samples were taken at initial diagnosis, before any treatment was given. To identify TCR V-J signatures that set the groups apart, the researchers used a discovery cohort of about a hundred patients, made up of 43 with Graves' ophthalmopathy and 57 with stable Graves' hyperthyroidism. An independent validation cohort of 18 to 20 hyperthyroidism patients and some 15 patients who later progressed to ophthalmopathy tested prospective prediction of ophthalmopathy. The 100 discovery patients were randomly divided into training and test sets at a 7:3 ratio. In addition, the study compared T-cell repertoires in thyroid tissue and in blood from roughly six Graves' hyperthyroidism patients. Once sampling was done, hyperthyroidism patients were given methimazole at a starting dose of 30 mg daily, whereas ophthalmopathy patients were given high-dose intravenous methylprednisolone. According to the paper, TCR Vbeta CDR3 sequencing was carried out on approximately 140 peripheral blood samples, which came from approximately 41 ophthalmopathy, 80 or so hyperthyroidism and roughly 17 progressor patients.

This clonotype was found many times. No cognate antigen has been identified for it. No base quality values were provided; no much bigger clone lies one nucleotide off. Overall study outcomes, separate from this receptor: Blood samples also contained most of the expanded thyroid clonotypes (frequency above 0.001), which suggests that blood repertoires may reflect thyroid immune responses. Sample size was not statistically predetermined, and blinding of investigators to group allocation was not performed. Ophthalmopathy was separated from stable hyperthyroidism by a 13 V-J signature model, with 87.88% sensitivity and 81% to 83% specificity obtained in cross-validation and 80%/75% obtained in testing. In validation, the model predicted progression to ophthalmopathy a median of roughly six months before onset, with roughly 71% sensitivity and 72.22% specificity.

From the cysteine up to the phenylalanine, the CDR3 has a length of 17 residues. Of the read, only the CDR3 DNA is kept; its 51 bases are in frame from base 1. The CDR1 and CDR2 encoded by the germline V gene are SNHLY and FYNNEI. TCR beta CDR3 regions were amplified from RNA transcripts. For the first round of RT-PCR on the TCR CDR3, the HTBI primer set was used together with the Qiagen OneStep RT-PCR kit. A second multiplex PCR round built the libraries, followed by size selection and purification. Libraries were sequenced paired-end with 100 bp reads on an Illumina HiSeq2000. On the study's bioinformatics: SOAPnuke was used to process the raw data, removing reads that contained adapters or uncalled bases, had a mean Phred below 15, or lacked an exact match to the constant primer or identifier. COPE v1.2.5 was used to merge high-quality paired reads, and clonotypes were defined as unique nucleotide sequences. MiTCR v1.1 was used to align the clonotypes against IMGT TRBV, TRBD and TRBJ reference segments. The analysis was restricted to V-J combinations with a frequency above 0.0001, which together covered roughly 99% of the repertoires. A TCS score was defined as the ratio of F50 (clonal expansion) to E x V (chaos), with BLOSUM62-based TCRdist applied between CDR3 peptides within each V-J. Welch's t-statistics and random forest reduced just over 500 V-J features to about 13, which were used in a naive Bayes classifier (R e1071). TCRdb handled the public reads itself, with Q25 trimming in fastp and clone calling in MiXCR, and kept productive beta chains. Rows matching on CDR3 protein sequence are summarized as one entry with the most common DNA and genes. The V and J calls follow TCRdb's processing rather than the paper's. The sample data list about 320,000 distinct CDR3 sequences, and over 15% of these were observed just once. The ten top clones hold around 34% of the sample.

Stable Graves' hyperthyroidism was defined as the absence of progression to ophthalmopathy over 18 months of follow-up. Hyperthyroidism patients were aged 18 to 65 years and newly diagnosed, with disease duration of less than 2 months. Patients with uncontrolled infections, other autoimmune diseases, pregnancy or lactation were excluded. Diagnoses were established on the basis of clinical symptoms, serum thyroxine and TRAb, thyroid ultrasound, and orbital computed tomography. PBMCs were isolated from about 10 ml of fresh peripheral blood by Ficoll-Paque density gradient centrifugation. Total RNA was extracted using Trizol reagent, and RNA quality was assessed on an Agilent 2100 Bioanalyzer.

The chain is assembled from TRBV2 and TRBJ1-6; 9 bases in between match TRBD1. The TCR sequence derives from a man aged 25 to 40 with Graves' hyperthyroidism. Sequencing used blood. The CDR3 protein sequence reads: CVTRTGTGSSYNSPLHF. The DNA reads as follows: TGTGTCACCCGGACCGGGACAGGGAGCTCCTATAATTCACCCCTCCACTTT.